A selection of T cell receptor beta chains follows, all from one sample in a study of blood T cell repertoires in COVID-19. Sequencing was performed with immunoSEQ multiplex PCR; in TCRdb, only in-frame clones are kept and a portion is missing. The top ten clones hold around 4.3% of a sample with 300,000 to 350,000 clones, roughly 90% of them seen once. The sequencing input was PBMCs or T cells enriched from blood (not recorded which). All receptors come from a woman younger than 30 with acute COVID-19. The CDR3 runs from the conserved cysteine through the conserved F or W. A D gene is named only where the DNA matches it firmly. A row's size may be missing; if present it is once, few, many or a size class.

size	D	V	J	CDR3	DNA
NA	NA	TRBV28	TRBJ1-1	CASSFLSLGLYNTEAFF	TGTGCCAGCAGTTTTCTATCTTTGGGCCTATACAACACTGAAGCTTTCTTT
NA	NA	TRBV7-2	TRBJ2-7	CASTGEAAGAYEQYF	TGTGCCAGCACGGGGGAGGCGGCTGGGGCCTACGAGCAGTACTTC
NA	TRBD2	TRBV14	TRBJ2-3	CASSHFLAGAGDTQYF	TGTGCCAGCAGCCACTTCCTAGCGGGAGCAGGGGATACGCAGTATTTT
once	TRBD2	TRBV11-2	TRBJ2-1	CASSSGLAGGEQFF	TGTGCCAGCAGCTCCGGACTAGCGGGAGGGGAGCAGTTCTTC
NA	NA	TRBV19	TRBJ1-1	CASRTPGANTEAFF	TGTGCCAGTAGGACCCCCGGAGCCAACACTGAAGCTTTCTTT
NA	NA	TRBV27	TRBJ1-6	CASSPLGGSYNSPLHF	TGTGCCAGCAGTCCGCTAGGGGGATCCTATAATTCACCCCTCCACTTT
NA	TRBD1	TRBV5-6	TRBJ1-1	CASSLEGDRNTEAFF	TGTGCCAGCAGCTTGGAGGGGGACAGGAACACTGAAGCTTTCTTT
NA	TRBD1	TRBV28	TRBJ1-5	CASSPGQGRNQPQHF	TGTGCCAGCAGCCCCGGACAGGGGAGAAATCAGCCCCAGCATTTT
NA	TRBD2	TRBV7-9	TRBJ2-7	CASSVTSGRTYEQYF	TGTGCCAGCAGCGTCACTAGCGGGAGGACCTACGAGCAGTACTTC
NA	NA	TRBV6-5	TRBJ2-3	CASSYNQGTDTQYF	TGTGCCAGCAGTTACAACCAGGGAACAGATACGCAGTATTTT
NA	NA	TRBV11-3	TRBJ1-6	CASSQALNSPLHF	TGTGCCAGCAGCCAAGCCCTTAATTCACCCCTCCACTTT
NA	NA	TRBV7-6	TRBJ1-1	CASSLATGLYTEAFF	TGTGCCAGCAGCTTAGCTACAGGGTTGTACACTGAAGCTTTCTTT
NA	TRBD1	TRBV25-1	TRBJ1-3	CASSGLRDRDFSGNTIYF	TGTGCCAGCAGCGGCCTCCGGGACAGGGATTTCTCTGGAAACACCATATATTTT
NA	TRBD1	TRBV2	TRBJ1-2	CASSEATGTNYGYTF	TGTGCCAGCAGTGAAGCGACAGGGACTAACTATGGCTACACCTTC
NA	NA	TRBV28	TRBJ1-1	CASSLGAAGGAEAFF	TGTGCCAGCAGTTTAGGCGCGGCCGGAGGTGCTGAAGCTTTCTTT
NA	NA	TRBV11-2	TRBJ2-1	CASSLDRAGGNEQFF	TGTGCCAGCAGCTTAGATAGGGCAGGGGGGAATGAGCAGTTCTTC
NA	NA	TRBV19	TRBJ1-5	CASNGGRLNHQPQHF	TGTGCCAGTAATGGGGGCAGACTAAACCATCAGCCCCAGCATTTT